This is a list of T cell receptor beta chains from one sample in a study of T cell changes during pregnancy in multiple sclerosis. The method was immunoSEQ multiplex PCR; TCRdb's version includes in-frame clones alone and lacks a portion of them. The sample lists 42,000 or so clones; around 92% were seen once. Material: CD4+ T cells from peripheral blood mononuclear cells, obtained after pregnancy. The source of these receptors is a female donor with multiple sclerosis, enrolled in a pregnancy study. Both conserved end residues are part of each CDR3. D genes are given only for firm matches. Expanded clones are given a class, and other clones once, few, many or no size at all.

d_call,v_call,clone_size,j_call,cdr3_nt,cdr3_aa
.,TRBV7-2,.,TRBJ1-6,TGTGCCAGCACCCCCACGGGTATGCCTTCGAGCTCCTATAATTCACCCCTCCACTTT,CASTPTGMPSSSYNSPLHF
.,TRBV6-1,.,TRBJ2-3,TGTGCCAGCAGTGAAGCTGTCCGATACTTCACAGATACGCAGTATTTT,CASSEAVRYFTDTQYF
TRBD1,TRBV10-3,.,TRBJ2-3,TGTGCCATCAAGGCCGGGACAGGGGGCCCAGATACGCAGTATTTT,CAIKAGTGGPDTQYF
.,TRBV11-2,.,TRBJ2-1,TGTGCCAGCAGCTTAGATAGTCTATGGCAGGATTACAATGAGCAGTTCTTC,CASSLDSLWQDYNEQFF
.,TRBV7-3,.,TRBJ2-1,TGTGCCAGCAGCCCCCGACCGGGTAACTACAATGAGCAGTTCTTC,CASSPRPGNYNEQFF
.,TRBV18,.,TRBJ1-2,TGTGCCAGCTCACCAACACAGACTAACTATGGCTACACCTTC,CASSPTQTNYGYTF
.,TRBV19,.,TRBJ2-6,TGTGCCTCCAAAGAGTCCAGGGTTGATGGGGCCAACGTCCTGACTTTC,CASKESRVDGANVLTF
.,TRBV5-1,.,TRBJ2-7,TGCGCCAGCAGCCCTGTAAACGGGGACGAGCAGTACTTC,CASSPVNGDEQYF
.,TRBV20-1,few,TRBJ1-1,TGCAGTGCTTCTAGCCCGGGGGAAGCTTTCTTT,CSASSPGEAFF
.,TRBV2,.,TRBJ1-1,TGTGCCAGCAGGTTTGAGGTCGGGGTGAACACTGAAGCTTTCTTT,CASRFEVGVNTEAFF
TRBD1,TRBV5-1,.,TRBJ2-1,TGCGCCAGCAGCTTGGGGTGGACAGGGGCGTTGAATGAGCAGTTCTTC,CASSLGWTGALNEQFF
TRBD2,TRBV7-3,.,TRBJ2-1,TGTGCCAGCAGTCCGGGGGGATCCTACAATGAGCAGTTCTTC,CASSPGGSYNEQFF
TRBD1,TRBV27,.,TRBJ2-7,TGTGCCAGCAGGTTTAGTAGACAGGGATCCTACGAGCAGTACTTC,CASRFSRQGSYEQYF
.,TRBV2,.,TRBJ1-5,TGTGCCAGCAGTGACCCGTTACGGGGACAGCCCCAGCATTTT,CASSDPLRGQPQHF
TRBD1,TRBV6-1,.,TRBJ2-4,TGTGCCAGCAGTGTCTCGGAGGGACAGGGGGTAGCCAAAAACATTCAGTACTTC,CASSVSEGQGVAKNIQYF
TRBD2,TRBV2,.,TRBJ2-2,TGTGCCAGCAGCCCCCTAGCGGGGAGGGGCACCGGGGAGCTGTTTTTT,CASSPLAGRGTGELFF
TRBD2,TRBV5-4,.,TRBJ2-7,TGTGCCAGCAGCGAGGGACTAGCGGTAGATTACGAGCAGTACTTC,CASSEGLAVDYEQYF
TRBD1,TRBV2,.,TRBJ2-7,TGTGCCAGCTTGACAGGGAGTGGGTACGAGCAGTACTTC,CASLTGSGYEQYF
.,TRBV6-5,.,TRBJ2-7,TGTGCCAGCAGTTACGCTGGGAGCTCCTACGAGCAGTACTTC,CASSYAGSSYEQYF
TRBD2,TRBV5-1,.,TRBJ2-3,TGCGCCAGCAGCTCAGTAGCGGGGGCCAGCACAGATACGCAGTATTTT,CASSSVAGASTDTQYF
.,TRBV9,.,TRBJ2-1,TGTGCCAGCAGCGCGGGACGGGGGGCACACAATGAGCAGTTCTTC,CASSAGRGAHNEQFF
.,TRBV29-1,.,TRBJ2-5,TGCAGCGTCCGAGGTAGGGCAGGGCTGGAGACCCAGTACTTC,CSVRGRAGLETQYF
.,TRBV6-5,.,TRBJ2-7,TGTGCCAGCAGTTCCGACCTTAGCCCATTTTCCTACGAGCAGTACTTC,CASSSDLSPFSYEQYF
.,TRBV11-2,.,TRBJ2-7,TGTGCCAGCAGCTTAATCCCCGACACCTCCTACGAGCAGTACTTC,CASSLIPDTSYEQYF
TRBD1,TRBV30,.,TRBJ1-1,TGTGCCTGGAGCGTGAGCCGGACCGGGACAGTGAACACTGAAGCTTTCTTT,CAWSVSRTGTVNTEAFF
TRBD2,TRBV11-3,.,TRBJ2-1,TGTGCCAGCAGCTTAGATCATAGCGGGGGGGCCAGTTTCAATGAGCAGTTCTTC,CASSLDHSGGASFNEQFF
TRBD1,TRBV28,.,TRBJ1-2,TGTGCCATCTCTCGGGGGACAGGGAAAAACTATGGCTACACCTTC,CAISRGTGKNYGYTF
.,TRBV10-3,.,TRBJ2-3,TGTGCCACCAATGGCCGGGGGGCATCGGCAGATACGCAGTATTTT,CATNGRGASADTQYF
.,TRBV7-2,.,TRBJ1-6,TGTGCCAGCAGCCCAGGGAGGAATTCACCCCTCCACTTT,CASSPGRNSPLHF
.,TRBV6-1,once,TRBJ1-2,TGTGCCAGCAGTGAAGCTGGGAGGGGTGGCTACACCTTC,CASSEAGRGGYTF
TRBD1,TRBV14,.,TRBJ2-1,TGTGCCAGCAGCCAAGAAGGCAGGGGGCCGGGGGAGCAGTTCTTC,CASSQEGRGPGEQFF
TRBD1,TRBV19,.,TRBJ1-4,TGTGCCAGTAGTGAAACAGGGGTTGCAACTAATGAAAAACTGTTTTTT,CASSETGVATNEKLFF
TRBD1,TRBV5-1,.,TRBJ1-1,TGCGCCAGCAGCCCCGGGACAGCCAACACTGAAGCTTTCTTT,CASSPGTANTEAFF
TRBD1,TRBV18,.,TRBJ2-7,TGTGCCAGCTCACCCCTCCTTGACAGGGCCGCTCCCGAGCAGTACTTC,CASSPLLDRAAPEQYF
.,TRBV19,.,TRBJ1-6,TGTGCCAGTAGTAAGGACTTGAGCTCCTATAATTCACCCCTCCACTTT,CASSKDLSSYNSPLHF
TRBD1,TRBV18,.,TRBJ1-3,TGTGCCAGCTCATCGGGACAGGGACTGATGGTGTCTGGAAACACCATATATTTT,CASSSGQGLMVSGNTIYF
.,TRBV10-3,once,TRBJ2-7,TGTGCCATCACAGGCGTCCCCAACTCCTACGAGCAGTACTTC,CAITGVPNSYEQYF
TRBD2,TRBV5-1,.,TRBJ2-7,TGCGCCAGCAGCATCCTAGCGGGGGGGCATGAGCAGTACTTC,CASSILAGGHEQYF
.,TRBV5-1,.,TRBJ2-1,TGCGCCAGCAGCTCGATAGTGGGCGCAGGGGAGCAGTTCTTC,CASSSIVGAGEQFF
.,TRBV27,.,TRBJ1-4,TGTGCCAGCAGTTTAGGGCCCGGGAGCGGTGAAAAACTGTTTTTT,CASSLGPGSGEKLFF
TRBD1,TRBV11-2,.,TRBJ1-1,TGTGCCAGCAGCCCGGTGGGACAGGGGGAAGCTTTCTTT,CASSPVGQGEAFF